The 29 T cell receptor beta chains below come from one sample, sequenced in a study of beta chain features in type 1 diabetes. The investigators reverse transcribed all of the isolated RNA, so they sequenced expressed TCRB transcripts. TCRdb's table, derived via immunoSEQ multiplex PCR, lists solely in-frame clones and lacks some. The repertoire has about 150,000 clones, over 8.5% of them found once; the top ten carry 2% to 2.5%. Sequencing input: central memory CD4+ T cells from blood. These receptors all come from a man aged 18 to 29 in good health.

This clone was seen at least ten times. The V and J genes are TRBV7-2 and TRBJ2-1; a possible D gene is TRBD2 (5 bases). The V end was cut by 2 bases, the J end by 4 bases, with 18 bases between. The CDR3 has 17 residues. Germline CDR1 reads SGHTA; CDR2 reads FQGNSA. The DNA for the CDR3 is TGTGCCAGCAGCTTATTTGGGAGCGGTGGATCTTACAATGAGCAGTTCTTC. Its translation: CASSLFGSGGSYNEQFF.

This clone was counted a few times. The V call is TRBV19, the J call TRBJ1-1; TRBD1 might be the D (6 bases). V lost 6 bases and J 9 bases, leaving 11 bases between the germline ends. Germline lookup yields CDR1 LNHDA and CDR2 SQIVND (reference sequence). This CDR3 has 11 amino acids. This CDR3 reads CASSNRGKAFF. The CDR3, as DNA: TGTGCCAGTAGCAATAGGGGGAAAGCTTTCTTT.

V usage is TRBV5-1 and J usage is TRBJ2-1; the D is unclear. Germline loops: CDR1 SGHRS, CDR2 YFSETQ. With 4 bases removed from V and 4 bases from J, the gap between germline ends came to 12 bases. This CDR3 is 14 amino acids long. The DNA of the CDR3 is TGCGCCAGCAGCCCATTGTCAGCGTACAATGAGCAGTTCTTC. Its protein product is CASSPLSAYNEQFF.

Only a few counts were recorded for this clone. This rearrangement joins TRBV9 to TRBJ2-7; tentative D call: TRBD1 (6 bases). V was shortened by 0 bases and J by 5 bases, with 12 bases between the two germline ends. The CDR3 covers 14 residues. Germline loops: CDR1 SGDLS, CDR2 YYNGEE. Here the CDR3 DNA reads TGTGCCAGCAGCGTAGGGGGGCGCGGCCACGAGCAGTACTTC. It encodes CASSVGGRGHEQYF.

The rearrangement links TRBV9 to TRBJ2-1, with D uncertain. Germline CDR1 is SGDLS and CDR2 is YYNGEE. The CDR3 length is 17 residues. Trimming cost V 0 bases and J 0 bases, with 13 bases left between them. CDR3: CASSVEGIGNSYNEQFF. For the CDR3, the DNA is TGTGCCAGCAGCGTAGAGGGCATCGGAAACTCCTACAATGAGCAGTTCTTC.

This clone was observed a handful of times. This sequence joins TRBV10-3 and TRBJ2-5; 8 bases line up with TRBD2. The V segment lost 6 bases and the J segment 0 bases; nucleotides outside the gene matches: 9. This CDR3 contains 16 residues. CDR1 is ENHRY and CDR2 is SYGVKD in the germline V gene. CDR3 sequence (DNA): TGTGCCATCAGCCAGGATAGCGGGAAGTACCAAGAGACCCAGTACTTC. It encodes CAISQDSGKYQETQYF.

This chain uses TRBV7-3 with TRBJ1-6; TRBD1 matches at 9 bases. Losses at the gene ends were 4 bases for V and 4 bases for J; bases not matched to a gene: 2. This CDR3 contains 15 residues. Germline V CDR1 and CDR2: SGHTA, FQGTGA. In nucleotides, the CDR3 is TGTGCCAGCAGCTCCGGACAGGGGTATAATTCACCCCTCCACTTT. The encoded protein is CASSSGQGYNSPLHF. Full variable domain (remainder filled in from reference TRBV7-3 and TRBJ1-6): GAGVSQTPSNKVTEKGKYVELRCDPISGHTALYWYRQSLGQGPEFLIYFQGTGAADDSGLPNDRFFAVRPEGSVSTLKIQRTERGDSAVYLCASSSGQGYNSPLHFGNGTRLTVT.

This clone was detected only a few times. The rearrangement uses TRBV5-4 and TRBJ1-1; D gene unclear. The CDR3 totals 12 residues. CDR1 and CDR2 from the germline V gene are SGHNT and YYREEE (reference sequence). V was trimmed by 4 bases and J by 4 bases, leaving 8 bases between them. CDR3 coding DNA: TGTGCCAGCAGCGGCTGGTCCACTGAAGCTTTCTTT. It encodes CASSGWSTEAFF.

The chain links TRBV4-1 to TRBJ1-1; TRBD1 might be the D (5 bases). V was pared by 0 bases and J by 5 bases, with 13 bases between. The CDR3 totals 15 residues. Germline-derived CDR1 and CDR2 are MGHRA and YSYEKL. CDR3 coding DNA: TGCGCCAGCAGCCAAGATAGGCACGGGGGGACTGAAGCTTTCTTT. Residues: CASSQDRHGGTEAFF.

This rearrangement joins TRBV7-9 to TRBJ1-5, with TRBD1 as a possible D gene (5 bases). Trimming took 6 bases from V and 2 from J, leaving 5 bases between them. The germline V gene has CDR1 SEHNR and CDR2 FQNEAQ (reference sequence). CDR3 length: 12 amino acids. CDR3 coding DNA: TGTGCCAGCAGACAGGGCAATCAGCCCCAGCATTTT. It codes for CASRQGNQPQHF.

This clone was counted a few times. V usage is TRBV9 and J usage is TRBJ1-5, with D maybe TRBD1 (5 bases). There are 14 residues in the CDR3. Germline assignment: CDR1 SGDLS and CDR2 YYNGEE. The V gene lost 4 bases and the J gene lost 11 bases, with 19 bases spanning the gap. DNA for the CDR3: TGTGCCAGCAGCCCGGACCCCATCGGGGGGGCCCAGCATTTT. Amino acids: CASSPDPIGGAQHF.

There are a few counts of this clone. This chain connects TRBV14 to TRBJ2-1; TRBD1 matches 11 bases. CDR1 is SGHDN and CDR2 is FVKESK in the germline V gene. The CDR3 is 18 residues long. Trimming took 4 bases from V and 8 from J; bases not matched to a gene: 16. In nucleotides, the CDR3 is TGTGCCAGCAGCCCCTTTTCTCGGACAGGGGGCGCCGGGGATGAGCAGTTCTTC. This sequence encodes CASSPFSRTGGAGDEQFF.

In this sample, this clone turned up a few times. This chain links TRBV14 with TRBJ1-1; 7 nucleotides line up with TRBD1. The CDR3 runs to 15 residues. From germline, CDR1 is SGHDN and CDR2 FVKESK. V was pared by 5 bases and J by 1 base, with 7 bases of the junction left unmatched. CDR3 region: CASSDKGAGNTEAFF. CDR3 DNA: TGTGCCAGCAGCGACAAGGGGGCCGGGAACACTGAAGCTTTCTTT. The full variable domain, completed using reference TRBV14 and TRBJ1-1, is EAGVTQFPSHSVIEKGQTVTLRCDPISGHDNLYWYRRVMGKEIKFLLHFVKESKQDESGMPNNRFLAERTGGTYSTLKVQPAELEDSGVYFCASSDKGAGNTEAFFGQGTRLTVV.

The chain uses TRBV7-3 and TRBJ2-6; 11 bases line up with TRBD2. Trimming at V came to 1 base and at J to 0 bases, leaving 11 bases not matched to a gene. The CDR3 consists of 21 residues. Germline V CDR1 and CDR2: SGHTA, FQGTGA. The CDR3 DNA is TGTGCCAGCAGCTTAAAACCCCTAGCGGGAGGTCAGGCCTCTGGGGCCAACGTCCTGACTTTC. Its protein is CASSLKPLAGGQASGANVLTF.

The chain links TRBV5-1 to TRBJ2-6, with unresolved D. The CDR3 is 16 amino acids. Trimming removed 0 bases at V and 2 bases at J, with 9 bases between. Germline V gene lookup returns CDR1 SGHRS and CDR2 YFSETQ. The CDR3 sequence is CASSLAEPPGANVLTF. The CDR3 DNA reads TGCGCCAGCAGCTTGGCTGAGCCGCCTGGGGCCAACGTCCTGACTTTC. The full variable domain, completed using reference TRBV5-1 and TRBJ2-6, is KAGVTQTPRYLIKTRGQQVTLSCSPISGHRSVSWYQQTPGQGLQFLFEYFSETQRNKGNFPGRFSGRQFSNSRSEMNVSTLELGDSALYLCASSLAEPPGANVLTFGAGSRLTVL.

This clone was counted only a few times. CDR3 loop: CASGLSGANVLTF. CDR3 nucleotides: TGTGCCAGTGGGCTCTCTGGGGCCAACGTCCTGACTTTC. The rearrangement joins TRBV7-6 to TRBJ2-6, with D unresolved. Trimming removed 9 bases from V and 0 bases from J, with 6 bases in between. From germline, CDR1 is SGHVS and CDR2 FNYEAQ. The CDR3 totals 13 residues.

The CDR3 spells CASSLEQSGNTIYF. As DNA, the CDR3 is TGCGCCAGCAGCTTGGAACAGTCTGGAAACACCATATATTTT. The V gene is TRBV5-1, the J gene TRBJ1-3; D ambiguous. V lost 0 bases and J 1 base, leaving 5 bases between the germline ends. The germline V gene has CDR1 SGHRS and CDR2 YFSETQ. The CDR3 sequence is 14 residues long.

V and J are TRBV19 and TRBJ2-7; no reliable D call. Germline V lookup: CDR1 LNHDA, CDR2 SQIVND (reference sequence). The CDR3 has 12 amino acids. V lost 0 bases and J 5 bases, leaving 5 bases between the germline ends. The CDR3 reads CASSIDRHEQYF. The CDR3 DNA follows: TGTGCCAGTAGTATAGATCGCCACGAGCAGTACTTC.

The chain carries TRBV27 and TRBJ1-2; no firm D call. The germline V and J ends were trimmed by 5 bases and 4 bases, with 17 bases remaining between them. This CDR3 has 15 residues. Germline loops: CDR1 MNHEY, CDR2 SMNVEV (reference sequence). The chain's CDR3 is CASSPLEAQFYGYTF. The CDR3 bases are TGTGCCAGCAGTCCTCTAGAAGCCCAGTTCTATGGCTACACCTTC.

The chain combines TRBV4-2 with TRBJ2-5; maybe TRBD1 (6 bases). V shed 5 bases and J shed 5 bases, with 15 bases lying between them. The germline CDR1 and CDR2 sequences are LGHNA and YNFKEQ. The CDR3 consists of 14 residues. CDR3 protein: CASSLQGTGETQYF. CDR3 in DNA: TGTGCCAGCAGCTTGCAGGGGACGGGGGAGACCCAGTACTTC.

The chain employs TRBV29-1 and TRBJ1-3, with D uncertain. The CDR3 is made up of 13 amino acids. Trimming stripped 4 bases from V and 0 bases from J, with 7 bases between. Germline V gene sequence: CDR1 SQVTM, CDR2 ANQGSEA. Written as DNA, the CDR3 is TGCAGCGTTGCCAGTTCCTCTGGAAACACCATATATTTT. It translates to CSVASSSGNTIYF.

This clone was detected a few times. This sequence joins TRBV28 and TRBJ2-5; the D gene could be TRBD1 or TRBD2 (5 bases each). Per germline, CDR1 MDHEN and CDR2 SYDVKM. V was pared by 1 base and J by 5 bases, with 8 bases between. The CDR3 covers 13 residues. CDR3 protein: CASSLSGTETQYF. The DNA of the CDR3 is TGTGCCAGCAGTTTATCAGGGACCGAGACCCAGTACTTC. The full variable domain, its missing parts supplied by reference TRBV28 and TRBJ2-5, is DVKVTQSSRYLVKRTGEKVFLECVQDMDHENMFWYRQDPGLGLRLIYFSYDVKMKEKGDIPEGYSVSREKKERFSLILESASTNQTSMYLCASSLSGTETQYFGPGTRLLVL.

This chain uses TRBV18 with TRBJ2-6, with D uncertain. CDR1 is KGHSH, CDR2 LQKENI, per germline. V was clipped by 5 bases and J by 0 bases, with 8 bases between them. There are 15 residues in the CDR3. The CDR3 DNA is TGTGCCAGCTCAGCTCAGAGCTCTGGGGCCAACGTCCTGACTTTC. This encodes CASSAQSSGANVLTF. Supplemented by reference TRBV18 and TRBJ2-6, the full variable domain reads NAGVMQNPRHLVRRRGQEARLRCSPMKGHSHVYWYRQLPEEGLKFMVYLQKENIIDESGMPKERFSAEFPKEGPSILRIQQVVRGDSAAYFCASSAQSSGANVLTFGAGSRLTVL.

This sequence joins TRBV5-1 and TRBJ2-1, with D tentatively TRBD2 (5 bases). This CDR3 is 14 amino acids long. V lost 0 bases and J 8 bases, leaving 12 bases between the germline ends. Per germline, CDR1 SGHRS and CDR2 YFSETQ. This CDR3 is CASSLVAGRHEQFF. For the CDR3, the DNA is TGCGCCAGCAGCTTGGTCGCGGGTAGGCATGAGCAGTTCTTC.

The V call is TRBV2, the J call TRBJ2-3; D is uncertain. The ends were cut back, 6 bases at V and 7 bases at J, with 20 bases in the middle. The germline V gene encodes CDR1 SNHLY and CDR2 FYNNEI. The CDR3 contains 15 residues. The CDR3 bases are TGTGCCAGCAGCGATTGGCACCGGGCCCAAAATACGCAGTATTTT. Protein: CASSDWHRAQNTQYF. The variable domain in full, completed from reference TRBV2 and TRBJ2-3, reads EPEVTQTPSHQVTQMGQEVILRCVPISNHLYFYWYRQILGQKVEFLVSFYNNEISEKSEIFDDQFSVERPDGSNFTLKIRSTKLEDSAMYFCASSDWHRAQNTQYFGPGTRLTVL.

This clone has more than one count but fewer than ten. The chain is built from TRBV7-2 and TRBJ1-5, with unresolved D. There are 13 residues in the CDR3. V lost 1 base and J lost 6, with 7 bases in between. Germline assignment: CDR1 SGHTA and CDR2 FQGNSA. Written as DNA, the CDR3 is TGTGCCAGCAGCTTAGGCTCCGGTCAGCCCCAGCATTTT. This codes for CASSLGSGQPQHF.

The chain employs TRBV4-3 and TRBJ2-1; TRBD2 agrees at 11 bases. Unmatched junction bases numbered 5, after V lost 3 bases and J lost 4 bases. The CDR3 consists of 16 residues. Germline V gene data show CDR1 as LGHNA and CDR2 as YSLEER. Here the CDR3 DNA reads TGCGCCAGCAGCCATCGGACTAGCGGGCTTTACAATGAGCAGTTCTTC. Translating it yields CASSHRTSGLYNEQFF.

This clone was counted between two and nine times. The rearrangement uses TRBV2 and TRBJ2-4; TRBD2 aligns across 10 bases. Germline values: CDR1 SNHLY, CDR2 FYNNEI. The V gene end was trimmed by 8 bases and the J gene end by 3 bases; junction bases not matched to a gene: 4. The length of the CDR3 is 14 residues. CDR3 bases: TGTGCCAGCTGCAGCGGGAGGGGCAAAAACATTCAGTACTTC. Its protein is CASCSGRGKNIQYF.

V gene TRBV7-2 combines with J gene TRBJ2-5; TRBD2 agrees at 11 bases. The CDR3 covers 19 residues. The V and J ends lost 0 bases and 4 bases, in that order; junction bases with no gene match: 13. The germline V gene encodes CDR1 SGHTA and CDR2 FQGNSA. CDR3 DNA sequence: TGTGCCAGCAGCTTAGCAACTAGCGGGAGAGGGTTAAGAGGAGAGACCCAGTACTTC. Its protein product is CASSLATSGRGLRGETQYF.